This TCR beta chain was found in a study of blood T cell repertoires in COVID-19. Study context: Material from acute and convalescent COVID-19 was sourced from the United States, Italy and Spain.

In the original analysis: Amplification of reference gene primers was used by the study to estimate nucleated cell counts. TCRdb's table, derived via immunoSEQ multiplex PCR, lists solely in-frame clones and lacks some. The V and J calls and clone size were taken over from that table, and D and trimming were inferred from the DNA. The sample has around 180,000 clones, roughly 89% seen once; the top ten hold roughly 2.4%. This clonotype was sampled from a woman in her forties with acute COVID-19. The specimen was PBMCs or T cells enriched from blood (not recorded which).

CDR3 bases: TGTGCCTGGAGTCGGGTTAGGGGGGGTACCTATAATTCACCCCTCCACTTT. It codes for CAWSRVRGGTYNSPLHF. The chain links TRBV30 to TRBJ1-6, with D possibly TRBD1 on 6 matching bases. Germline CDR1 GTSNPN, CDR2 SVGIG (reference sequence). The V and J ends lost 2 bases and 2 bases respectively, with 16 bases between them. The CDR3 runs to 17 residues. Full variable domain (outside the CDR3, taken from reference TRBV30 and TRBJ1-6): SQTIHQWPATLVQPVGSPLSLECTVEGTSNPNLYWYRQAAGRGLQLLFYSVGIGQISSEVPQNLSASRPQDRQFILSSKKLLLSDSGFYLCAWSRVRGGTYNSPLHFGNGTRLTVT.